This T cell receptor beta chain was observed in a study of PD-1 blockade in mismatch repair-deficient tumors. On the study more broadly: Patients had about 13 mismatch repair-deficient cancer types and were previously treated and progressing. Study observations and caveats: Rapid post-treatment expansion, then contraction, generally preceding radiologic response, marked tumor-resident clones.

The CDR3 loop spans 14 amino acids. Mismatch repair deficiency was confirmed in all patients, by PCR or immunohistochemistry. Produced via immunoSEQ multiplex PCR; TCRdb's table is partial and in-frame only. The sample carries around 38,000 clones, 70% to 80% recorded once. Points on this clone: Antigen unknown.

V gene TRBV1 combines with J gene TRBJ2-7. TRBV1 represents a pseudogene. This specimen was peripheral blood, taken 4 weeks after starting pembrolizumab. This clonotype was sampled from an adult with mismatch repair-deficient cancer. CDR3: CTSSGRQSSYEQYF. The DNA for the CDR3 is TGCACCAGCAGCGGAAGGCAAAGCTCCTACGAGCAGTACTTC.